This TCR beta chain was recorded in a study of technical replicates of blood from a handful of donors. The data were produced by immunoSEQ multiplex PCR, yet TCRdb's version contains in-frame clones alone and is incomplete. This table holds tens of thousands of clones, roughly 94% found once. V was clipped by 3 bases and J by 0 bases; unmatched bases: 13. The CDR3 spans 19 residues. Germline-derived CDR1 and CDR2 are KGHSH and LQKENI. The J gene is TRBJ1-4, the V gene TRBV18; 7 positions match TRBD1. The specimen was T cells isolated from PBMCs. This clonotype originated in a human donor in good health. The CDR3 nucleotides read TGTGCCAGCTCACCCGAGCCGACAGGGCTCCTAACAACTAATGAAAAACTGTTTTTT. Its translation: CASSPEPTGLLTTNEKLFF.